The 23 T cell receptor beta chains below all came from one sample that was sequenced in a study of T-cell memory formation after mild COVID-19. Each CDR3 protein gets one entry after TCRdb re-called the 5' RACE reads with MiXCR. The sample holds about 560,000 distinct CDR3 sequences, roughly 20% seen once. The sequencing sample was made of PBMCs or a T cell subset sorted from them (not recorded which). The receptors derive from an adult woman who had mild COVID-19 (a few samples of this study predate the infection). Cell type and time point are not known.

The chain couples TRBV10-3 to TRBJ1-1, with no clear D. Trimming cost V 3 bases and J 0 bases, with 11 bases left between them. Germline CDR1 reads ENHRY; CDR2 reads SYGVKD. CDR3 size: 15 residues. The CDR3 sequence: CAISDFPLMNTEAFF. The CDR3 nucleotides read TGTGCCATCAGTGACTTCCCACTAATGAACACTGAAGCTTTCTTT.

The chain's CDR3 is CASSWSAPSYNEQFF. DNA for the CDR3: TGTGCCAGCAGCTGGTCTGCGCCCTCCTACAATGAGCAGTTCTTC. This chain uses TRBV11-2 with TRBJ2-1; no firm D call. The CDR3 has 15 residues. The germline gives CDR1 SGHAT, CDR2 FQNNGV. V was clipped by 4 bases and J by 0 bases, with 10 bases between them.

This chain uses TRBV19 with TRBJ1-5, with 7 bases identical to TRBD1. V was pared by 3 bases and J by 7 bases, with 6 bases of the junction left unmatched. Germline V lookup: CDR1 LNHDA, CDR2 SQIVND (reference sequence). The CDR3 sequence is 14 residues long. CDR3 residues: CASSIVQGPQPQHF. CDR3 coding DNA: TGTGCCAGTAGTATTGTACAGGGGCCCCAGCCCCAGCATTTT.

The chain couples TRBV5-1 to TRBJ2-1; D not resolved. The CDR3 length is 17 residues. V gave up 0 bases and J gave up 3 bases, with 16 bases separating them. Germline assignment: CDR1 SGHRS and CDR2 YFSETQ. The CDR3 is CASSLGLDSAYYNEQFF. The CDR3 nucleotides are TGCGCCAGCAGCTTGGGCCTAGACTCAGCTTACTACAATGAGCAGTTCTTC. The entire variable domain, with the rest obtained from reference TRBV5-1 and TRBJ2-1, is as follows: KAGVTQTPRYLIKTRGQQVTLSCSPISGHRSVSWYQQTPGQGLQFLFEYFSETQRNKGNFPGRFSGRQFSNSRSEMNVSTLELGDSALYLCASSLGLDSAYYNEQFFGPGTRLTVL.

This clonotype has only a few counts. The chain has TRBV23-1 and TRBJ1-1; TRBD1 matches at 9 bases. TRBV23-1 is identified as an open reading frame with a role that is uncertain. The CDR3 runs to 17 residues. With 4 bases clipped from V and 1 base from J, the junction kept 10 bases outside the gene matches. The CDR3 bases are TGCGCCAGCAGTCCCGGTGACAGGGGGAACACGAACACTGAAGCTTTCTTT. It is translated as CASSPGDRGNTNTEAFF.

The rearrangement links TRBV19 to TRBJ2-5; D is tentatively TRBD1 or TRBD2 (5 bases each). This CDR3 has 13 residues. The V gene lost 6 bases and the J gene lost 4 bases, with 12 bases spanning the gap. CDR1 and CDR2 from the germline V gene are LNHDA and SQIVND (reference sequence). The CDR3 is CASRGQGVETQYF. Here the CDR3 DNA reads TGTGCCAGTAGGGGGCAGGGAGTAGAGACCCAGTACTTC. Combining the CDR3 with reference TRBV19 and TRBJ2-5 gives the whole variable domain DGGITQSPKYLFRKEGQNVTLSCEQNLNHDAMYWYRQDPGQGLRLIYYSQIVNDFQKGDIAEGYSVSREKKESFPLTVTSAQKNPTAFYLCASRGQGVETQYFGPGTRLLVL.

The chain has TRBV7-2 and TRBJ1-1; the D is unclear. V was trimmed by 0 bases and J by 0 bases, leaving 8 bases between them. The CDR3 length is 15 residues. Germline CDR1 reads SGHTA; CDR2 reads FQGNSA. The CDR3 region is CASSLAKNLNTEAFF. The CDR3 coding sequence is TGTGCCAGCAGCTTAGCGAAGAACCTGAACACTGAAGCTTTCTTT.

This chain uses TRBV9 with TRBJ2-3, with D possibly matching TRBD2 (5 bases). Germline lookup yields CDR1 SGDLS and CDR2 YYNGEE. With 0 bases removed from V and 4 bases from J, the gap between germline ends came to 9 bases. The CDR3 is 14 residues long. CDR3 coding DNA: TGTGCCAGCAGCGTAGAGGGTAGCGCAGATACGCAGTATTTT. Translated: CASSVEGSADTQYF.

This clonotype was picked up a small number of times. The chain uses TRBV12-3 or TRBV12-4 and TRBJ1-2, with D possibly matching TRBD1 (5 bases). V shed 5 bases and J shed 8 bases, with 21 bases lying between them. The CDR3 is 15 amino acids. CDR3 loop: CASSPGWGGVGGYTF. The DNA for the CDR3 is TGTGCCAGCAGTCCAGGCTGGGGGGGTGTAGGAGGCTACACCTTC.

This sequence joins TRBV29-1 and TRBJ2-3, with D hard to call. Deletions cut 0 bases from V and 6 bases from J, with 13 bases between. The CDR3 has 14 amino acids. CDR1 and CDR2 from the germline V gene are SQVTM and ANQGSEA. The CDR3 DNA follows: TGCAGCGTTGAAGAAGCAGGTTTGTTGGATACGCAGTATTTT. Translated, it gives CSVEEAGLLDTQYF.

Ten or more counts support this clonotype. The rearrangement uses TRBV20-1 and TRBJ2-1, with 7 bases fitting TRBD1. The junction had 10 bases not matched to a gene; V was cut back by 0 bases and J by 11 bases. Germline V gene data show CDR1 as DFQATT and CDR2 as SNEGSKA (reference sequence). The CDR3 sequence is 14 residues long. The DNA of the CDR3 is TGCAGTGCTAGAGATTTGGTGACAGGGAAAAAGCAGTTCTTC. Its translation is CSARDLVTGKKQFF.

The rearrangement joins TRBV27 to TRBJ1-6; 9 bases align to TRBD1. V was clipped by 6 bases and J by 0 bases; unmatched bases: 12. Germline assignment: CDR1 MNHEY and CDR2 SMNVEV (reference sequence). The CDR3 covers 19 residues. This chain's CDR3 is CASRTTGGADGSYNSPLHF. The CDR3 DNA sequence: TGTGCCAGCAGGACTACAGGGGGCGCGGATGGCTCCTATAATTCACCCCTCCACTTT.

The chain links TRBV12-3 or TRBV12-4 to TRBJ2-5, with 9 bases aligning to TRBD2. This CDR3 has 15 residues. Losses at the gene ends were 1 base for V and 5 bases for J; bases not matched to a gene: 5. CDR3 sequence (DNA): TGTGCCAGCAGTTTAGGTAGCGGGGGCCGTGAGACCCAGTACTTC. Protein product: CASSLGSGGRETQYF.

J is TRBJ2-7 and V is TRBV3-1; perhaps TRBD1 as D (5 bases). The V and J ends lost 8 bases and 4 bases respectively, with 15 bases between them. Germline V gene lookup returns CDR1 LGHDT and CDR2 YNNKEL (reference sequence). This CDR3 comprises 13 residues. The CDR3 is CASGRQGGYEQYF. In DNA, the CDR3 is TGTGCCAGCGGCCGGCAGGGTGGGTACGAGCAGTACTTC.

This clonotype was detected only a few times. V usage is TRBV6-1 and J usage is TRBJ2-7, with D perhaps matching TRBD1 (6 bases). The ends were cut back, 6 bases at V and 5 bases at J, with 14 bases in the middle. The CDR3 totals 13 residues. CDR1 and CDR2 from the germline V gene are MNHNS and SASEGT. The CDR3 loop reads CASRATGYDEQYF. CDR3 sequence (DNA): TGTGCCAGCAGAGCCACAGGGTACGACGAGCAGTACTTC.

This chain links TRBV27 with TRBJ2-3; TRBD1 matches at 9 bases. The CDR3 is made up of 17 amino acids. The ends lost 4 bases at V and 2 bases at J; junction bases unmatched: 10. CDR1 is MNHEY, CDR2 SMNVEV, per germline (reference sequence). The CDR3 region has the DNA TGTGCCAGCAGTTCAACAGGGGGCAGCTTATTCACAGATACGCAGTATTTT. It specifies CASSSTGGSLFTDTQYF.

This clonotype was counted only a few times. CDR3 sequence: CASSLVPVETQYF. The CDR3 bases are TGCGCCAGCAGCCTAGTCCCAGTGGAGACCCAGTACTTC. This chain joins TRBV4-1 and TRBJ2-5; D is uncertain. V was cut by 4 bases and J by 5 bases, with 11 bases left in between. The CDR3 runs to 13 residues. Germline V gene data show CDR1 as MGHRA and CDR2 as YSYEKL.

The chain has TRBV12-3 or TRBV12-4 and TRBJ2-7, with D possibly matching TRBD2 (6 bases). The CDR3 consists of 16 residues. Trimming left V 6 bases short and J 0 bases short, with 18 bases between. This CDR3 is CASSPGAGQLSYEQYF. The CDR3 region has the DNA TGTGCCAGCAGCCCAGGCGCGGGGCAACTCTCCTACGAGCAGTACTTC.

The rearrangement joins TRBV19 to TRBJ2-3, with D perhaps being TRBD1 or TRBD2 (5 bases each). The ends were cut back, 6 bases at V and 4 bases at J, with 14 bases in the middle. The CDR3 loop spans 14 amino acids. In germline, CDR1 is LNHDA, CDR2 SQIVND (reference sequence). In DNA form, the CDR3 reads TGTGCCAGTAGGCCAGGGAAAGCGGCAGATACGCAGTATTTT. Its translation: CASRPGKAADTQYF.

This clonotype was detected many times. This chain connects TRBV24-1 to TRBJ2-2, with a weak D call TRBD1 (6 bases). V was pared by 2 bases and J by 3 bases, with 9 bases between. This CDR3 has 15 amino acids. CDR1 and CDR2 from the germline V gene are KGHDR and SFDVKD. The CDR3 nucleotides are TGTGCCACCAGTGATTCCCAGGGGTACACCGGGGAGCTGTTTTTT. Encoded protein: CATSDSQGYTGELFF.

This clonotype was seen more than once but under ten times. The CDR3 is CASSPRAGQMNTEAFF. In nucleotides, the CDR3 is TGCGCCAGCAGCCCGAGGGCAGGGCAGATGAACACTGAAGCTTTCTTT. This sequence joins TRBV5-1 and TRBJ1-1; perhaps TRBD1 as D (5 bases). Trimming removed 4 bases at V and 0 bases at J, with 16 bases between. CDR1 and CDR2 (germline): SGHRS, YFSETQ. The CDR3 runs to 16 residues.

This chain connects TRBV14 to TRBJ1-1; 7 nucleotides line up with TRBD1. CDR3 length: 17 residues. CDR1 and CDR2 from the germline V gene are SGHDN and FVKESK. V shed 6 bases, J shed 11 bases, and the junction held 24 bases outside the gene matches. This CDR3 is CASRKGGRGAYGPRAFF. The CDR3 DNA reads TGTGCCAGCAGAAAAGGGGGCAGGGGGGCGTATGGTCCGAGGGCTTTCTTT.

There are many counts of this clonotype. The V call is TRBV11-2, the J call TRBJ2-3; D not resolved. Trimming left V 5 bases short and J 7 bases short, with 16 bases between. The CDR3 loop spans 14 amino acids. The germline V gene has CDR1 SGHAT and CDR2 FQNNGV. The CDR3, as DNA: TGTGCCAGCAGCCCTGCTTTCGGCCCGAATACGCAGTATTTT. It yields the protein CASSPAFGPNTQYF.